The rows below give T cell receptor beta chains drawn from one sample of a study of T cells in Graves' hyperthyroidism and ophthalmopathy. MiXCR, run by TCRdb on the multiplex PCR reads, gives a single entry per CDR3 protein. The sample consists of about 250,000 distinct CDR3 sequences, around 20% of them appearing once. The sequencing input was blood. The source of these receptors is a man under 40 with Graves' ophthalmopathy. CDR3s include the opening cysteine and the closing phenylalanine or tryptophan. D genes are given only for firm matches. Expanded clones get a size class; other rows say once, few or many, or leave the size out.

v_gene: TRBV7-9; j_gene: TRBJ2-3; d_gene: TRBD1; abundance: many; CDR3aa: CASSTTGASTDTQYF; CDR3nt: TGTGCCAGCAGCACGACAGGGGCCAGCACAGATACGCAGTATTTT
v_gene: TRBV20-1; j_gene: TRBJ1-1; d_gene: NA; abundance: NA; CDR3aa: CSAPDRISGAFF; CDR3nt: TGCAGTGCTCCGGACCGGATTAGCGGAGCTTTCTTT
v_gene: TRBV12-3/TRBV12-4; j_gene: TRBJ1-5; d_gene: NA; abundance: NA; CDR3aa: CASSLTDSGNQPQHF; CDR3nt: TGTGCCAGCAGCCTAACAGACTCTGGGAATCAGCCCCAGCATTTT
v_gene: TRBV28; j_gene: TRBJ2-7; d_gene: NA; abundance: few; CDR3aa: CASSLKTSGAGVQYF; CDR3nt: TGTGCCAGCAGTCTAAAGACATCTGGGGCCGGAGTGCAGTACTTC
v_gene: TRBV2; j_gene: TRBJ1-5; d_gene: NA; abundance: many; CDR3aa: CASSKDAGASNQPQHF; CDR3nt: TGTGCCAGCAGTAAAGACGCGGGGGCGAGCAATCAGCCCCAGCATTTT
v_gene: TRBV28; j_gene: TRBJ1-3; d_gene: NA; abundance: NA; CDR3aa: CASTAGHTGNTIYF; CDR3nt: TGTGCCAGCACCGCCGGACACACTGGAAACACCATATATTTT
v_gene: TRBV5-1; j_gene: TRBJ2-7; d_gene: NA; abundance: few; CDR3aa: CASSLRGVATEQYF; CDR3nt: TGCGCCAGCAGCTTGCGAGGGGTGGCAACCGAGCAGTACTTC
v_gene: TRBV7-9; j_gene: TRBJ2-7; d_gene: NA; abundance: few; CDR3aa: CASSLVLNEQYF; CDR3nt: TGTGCCAGCAGCTTAGTACTAAACGAGCAGTACTTC
v_gene: TRBV12-3/TRBV12-4; j_gene: TRBJ2-5; d_gene: NA; abundance: NA; CDR3aa: CASRRQNSETQYF; CDR3nt: TGTGCCAGCAGAAGACAGAATTCGGAGACCCAGTACTTC
v_gene: TRBV6-2/TRBV6-3; j_gene: TRBJ2-7; d_gene: NA; abundance: few; CDR3aa: CASKFLPGNPVYEQYF; CDR3nt: TGTGCCAGCAAATTCCTCCCCGGGAACCCTGTCTACGAGCAGTACTTC
v_gene: TRBV18; j_gene: TRBJ2-1; d_gene: NA; abundance: NA; CDR3aa: CASSPPGPVNEQFF; CDR3nt: TGTGCCAGCTCACCTCCCGGTCCAGTCAATGAGCAGTTCTTC
v_gene: TRBV27; j_gene: TRBJ2-1; d_gene: TRBD2; abundance: NA; CDR3aa: CASSSRTSGSLEQFF; CDR3nt: TGTGCCAGCAGTTCTCGGACTAGCGGGAGCCTAGAGCAGTTCTTC
v_gene: TRBV2; j_gene: TRBJ2-7; d_gene: NA; abundance: few; CDR3aa: CASSLAEAYEQYF; CDR3nt: TGTGCCAGCAGTTTAGCGGAGGCCTACGAGCAGTACTTC
v_gene: TRBV5-5; j_gene: TRBJ2-7; d_gene: TRBD2; abundance: few; CDR3aa: CASSLASGLAESYEQYF; CDR3nt: TGTGCCAGCAGCTTGGCGAGTGGACTAGCGGAGAGCTACGAGCAGTACTTC
v_gene: TRBV7-9; j_gene: TRBJ2-5; d_gene: TRBD2; abundance: NA; CDR3aa: CASSLAGTSETQYF; CDR3nt: TGTGCCAGCAGCTTAGCTGGGACTAGCGAGACCCAGTACTTC
v_gene: TRBV28; j_gene: TRBJ1-6; d_gene: NA; abundance: many; CDR3aa: CASSLTRENSPLHF; CDR3nt: TGTGCCAGCAGTTTAACACGGGAAAATTCACCCCTCCACTTT
v_gene: TRBV19; j_gene: TRBJ1-2; d_gene: TRBD1; abundance: once; CDR3aa: CASTKMQGARGYTF; CDR3nt: TGTGCCAGTACGAAGATGCAGGGGGCAAGGGGCTACACCTTC
v_gene: TRBV20-1; j_gene: TRBJ2-7; d_gene: TRBD2; abundance: many; CDR3aa: CSALWAGGGYEQYF; CDR3nt: TGCAGTGCTTTATGGGCGGGAGGGGGCTACGAGCAGTACTTC
v_gene: TRBV2; j_gene: TRBJ2-4; d_gene: NA; abundance: once; CDR3aa: CASTGSSKNIQHF; CDR3nt: TGTGCCAGCACCGGGAGCTCCAAAAACATTCAGCACTTC
v_gene: TRBV5-1; j_gene: TRBJ2-7; d_gene: TRBD1; abundance: many; CDR3aa: CASRNGWQGAPEQYF; CDR3nt: TGCGCCAGCAGGAATGGGTGGCAGGGGGCTCCCGAGCAGTACTTC
v_gene: TRBV7-7; j_gene: TRBJ2-1; d_gene: NA; abundance: few; CDR3aa: CASSLVDSPHNEQFF; CDR3nt: TGTGCTAGCAGCTTAGTGGACTCTCCCCACAATGAGCAGTTCTTC
v_gene: TRBV11-2; j_gene: TRBJ2-7; d_gene: TRBD2; abundance: few; CDR3aa: CASSFLAGPLSSSYEQYF; CDR3nt: TGTGCCAGCAGCTTTCTAGCGGGACCGTTGTCATCCTCCTACGAGCAGTACTTC
v_gene: TRBV5-1; j_gene: TRBJ2-5; d_gene: NA; abundance: many; CDR3aa: CASSLVSGPQETQYF; CDR3nt: TGCGCCAGCAGCTTGGTATCGGGGCCCCAAGAGACCCAGTACTTC
v_gene: TRBV29-1; j_gene: TRBJ2-3; d_gene: NA; abundance: NA; CDR3aa: CSVMWSSTDTQYF; CDR3nt: TGCAGCGTGATGTGGTCTAGCACAGATACGCAGTATTTT
v_gene: TRBV27; j_gene: TRBJ1-6; d_gene: NA; abundance: few; CDR3aa: CASSEGANNSPLHF; CDR3nt: TGTGCCAGCTCAGAAGGGGCGAACAATTCACCCCTCCACTTT
v_gene: TRBV7-9; j_gene: TRBJ2-7; d_gene: TRBD1; abundance: many; CDR3aa: CASSSELRTGTREQYF; CDR3nt: TGTGCCAGCAGTTCGGAACTGAGGACAGGGACTCGCGAGCAGTACTTC
v_gene: TRBV19; j_gene: TRBJ1-5; d_gene: NA; abundance: NA; CDR3aa: CASRIGQNSNQPQHF; CDR3nt: TGTGCCAGTAGAATCGGACAGAATAGCAATCAGCCCCAGCATTTT
v_gene: TRBV29-1; j_gene: TRBJ2-7; d_gene: NA; abundance: few; CDR3aa: CSVSTATTYEQYF; CDR3nt: TGCAGCGTTTCGACAGCCACGACCTACGAGCAGTACTTC
v_gene: TRBV2; j_gene: TRBJ2-3; d_gene: TRBD1; abundance: once; CDR3aa: CASSLRTGRADTQYF; CDR3nt: TGTGCCAGCAGTTTAAGGACAGGGCGAGCAGATACGCAGTATTTT
v_gene: TRBV20-1; j_gene: TRBJ1-5; d_gene: TRBD1; abundance: NA; CDR3aa: CSARDAGTARLRNQPQHF; CDR3nt: TGCAGTGCTAGAGATGCAGGGACAGCCAGGTTACGCAATCAGCCCCAGCATTTT
v_gene: TRBV9; j_gene: TRBJ1-2; d_gene: NA; abundance: NA; CDR3aa: CASSVGGGRGNYGYTF; CDR3nt: TGTGCCAGCAGCGTAGGGGGAGGTAGGGGTAACTATGGCTACACCTTC
v_gene: TRBV12-5; j_gene: TRBJ2-5; d_gene: TRBD2; abundance: NA; CDR3aa: CASGRSGAIAGAETQYF; CDR3nt: TGTGCTAGTGGCAGGTCGGGGGCAATAGCGGGAGCAGAGACCCAGTACTTC
v_gene: TRBV18; j_gene: TRBJ2-7; d_gene: TRBD1; abundance: NA; CDR3aa: CASSPRDRGPYEQYF; CDR3nt: TGTGCCAGCTCCCCAAGGGACAGGGGTCCCTACGAGCAGTACTTC
v_gene: TRBV7-2; j_gene: TRBJ2-3; d_gene: NA; abundance: few; CDR3aa: CASSLGYGQAGTDTQYF; CDR3nt: TGTGCCAGCAGCCTAGGGTATGGCCAGGCTGGTACAGATACGCAGTATTTT
v_gene: TRBV6-1; j_gene: TRBJ2-7; d_gene: NA; abundance: NA; CDR3aa: CASSESGARDEQYF; CDR3nt: TGTGCCAGCAGTGAATCGGGGGCCAGGGACGAGCAGTACTTC
v_gene: TRBV19; j_gene: TRBJ1-1; d_gene: NA; abundance: few; CDR3aa: CASSPREGSTEAFF; CDR3nt: TGTGCCAGTAGTCCCCGGGAGGGGAGCACTGAAGCTTTCTTT
v_gene: TRBV12-3/TRBV12-4; j_gene: TRBJ2-5; d_gene: NA; abundance: NA; CDR3aa: CASTPPPSGETQYF; CDR3nt: TGTGCCAGCACCCCCCCCCCAAGCGGCGAGACCCAGTACTTC
v_gene: TRBV11-3; j_gene: TRBJ2-1; d_gene: NA; abundance: many; CDR3aa: CASSPWGSSENNEQFF; CDR3nt: TGTGCCAGCAGCCCATGGGGGTCTAGCGAAAACAATGAGCAGTTCTTC
v_gene: TRBV19; j_gene: TRBJ2-2; d_gene: TRBD1; abundance: NA; CDR3aa: CASSFSNRGAGELFF; CDR3nt: TGTGCCAGTAGTTTCTCGAACAGGGGTGCCGGGGAGCTGTTTTTT
v_gene: TRBV28; j_gene: TRBJ2-2; d_gene: NA; abundance: NA; CDR3aa: CASRGVGAGELFF; CDR3nt: TGTGCCAGCAGGGGGGTAGGGGCCGGGGAGCTGTTTTTT
v_gene: TRBV11-3; j_gene: TRBJ2-1; d_gene: TRBD2; abundance: many; CDR3aa: CASSRTSYNEQFF; CDR3nt: TGTGCCAGCAGCCGGACTAGTTACAATGAGCAGTTCTTC
v_gene: TRBV28; j_gene: TRBJ2-2; d_gene: NA; abundance: NA; CDR3aa: CASSPGGGRTGELFF; CDR3nt: TGTGCCAGCAGCCCCGGCGGGGGCCGGACCGGGGAGCTGTTTTTT
v_gene: TRBV2; j_gene: TRBJ2-7; d_gene: NA; abundance: NA; CDR3aa: CASRGSSDEQYF; CDR3nt: TGTGCCAGCAGGGGTAGCTCGGACGAGCAGTACTTC
v_gene: TRBV28; j_gene: TRBJ1-5; d_gene: TRBD1; abundance: few; CDR3aa: CASVHRGRNQPQHF; CDR3nt: TGTGCCAGCGTCCACAGGGGGCGAAATCAGCCCCAGCATTTT
v_gene: TRBV12-5; j_gene: TRBJ2-6; d_gene: NA; abundance: few; CDR3aa: CASGPPGATGANVLTF; CDR3nt: TGTGCTAGTGGCCCCCCGGGGGCAACTGGGGCCAACGTCCTGACTTTC
v_gene: TRBV7-6; j_gene: TRBJ2-6; d_gene: NA; abundance: NA; CDR3aa: CASSRSDVSSGANVLTF; CDR3nt: TGTGCCAGCAGCCGATCCGACGTGAGCTCTGGGGCCAACGTCCTGACTTTC
v_gene: TRBV6-5; j_gene: TRBJ2-7; d_gene: NA; abundance: NA; CDR3aa: CASSYRKYGQYF; CDR3nt: TGTGCCAGCAGTTACCGTAAATACGGGCAGTACTTC
v_gene: TRBV28; j_gene: TRBJ2-2; d_gene: TRBD2; abundance: few; CDR3aa: CASSPGGGTGELFF; CDR3nt: TGTGCCAGCAGCCCGGGAGGTGGCACCGGGGAGCTGTTTTTT
v_gene: TRBV12-3/TRBV12-4; j_gene: TRBJ2-1; d_gene: NA; abundance: NA; CDR3aa: CASSLVGRATFF; CDR3nt: TGTGCCAGCAGTTTAGTAGGCAGGGCTACGTTCTTC
v_gene: TRBV2; j_gene: TRBJ2-7; d_gene: TRBD2; abundance: NA; CDR3aa: CASGREYHEQYF; CDR3nt: TGTGCCAGCGGGCGGGAGTACCACGAGCAGTACTTC
v_gene: TRBV5-6; j_gene: TRBJ2-2; d_gene: NA; abundance: NA; CDR3aa: CASSYGPFYSAGELFF; CDR3nt: TGTGCCAGCAGCTACGGCCCTTTTTATAGTGCCGGGGAGCTGTTTTTT